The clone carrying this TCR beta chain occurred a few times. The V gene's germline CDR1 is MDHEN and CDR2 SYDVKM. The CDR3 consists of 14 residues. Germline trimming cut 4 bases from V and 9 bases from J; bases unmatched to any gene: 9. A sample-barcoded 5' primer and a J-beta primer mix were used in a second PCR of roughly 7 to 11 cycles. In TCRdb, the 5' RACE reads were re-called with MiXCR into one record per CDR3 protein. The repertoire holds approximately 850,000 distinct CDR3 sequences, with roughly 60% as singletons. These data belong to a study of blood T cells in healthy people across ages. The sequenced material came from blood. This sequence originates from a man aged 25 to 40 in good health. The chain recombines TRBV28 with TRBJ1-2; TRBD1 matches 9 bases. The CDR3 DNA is TGTGCCAGCAGTTCCTCAGACAGGGGGAATAGCTACACCTTC. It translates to CASSSSDRGNSYTF.